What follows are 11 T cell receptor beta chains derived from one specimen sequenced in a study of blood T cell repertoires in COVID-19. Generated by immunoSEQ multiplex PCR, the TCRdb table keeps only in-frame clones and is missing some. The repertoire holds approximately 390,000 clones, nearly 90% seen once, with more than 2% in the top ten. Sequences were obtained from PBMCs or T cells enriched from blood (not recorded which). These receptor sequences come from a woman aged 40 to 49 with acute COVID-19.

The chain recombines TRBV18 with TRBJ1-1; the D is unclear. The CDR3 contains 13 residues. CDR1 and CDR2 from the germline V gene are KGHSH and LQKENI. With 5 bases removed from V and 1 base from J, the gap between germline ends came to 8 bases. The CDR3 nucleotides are TGTGCCAGCTCATCGGACTGGAACACTGAAGCTTTCTTT. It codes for CASSSDWNTEAFF.

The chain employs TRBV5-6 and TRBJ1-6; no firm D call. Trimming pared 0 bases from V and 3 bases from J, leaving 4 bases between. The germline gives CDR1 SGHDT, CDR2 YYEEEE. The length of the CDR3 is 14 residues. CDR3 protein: CASSLGGYNSPLHF. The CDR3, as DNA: TGTGCCAGCAGCTTGGGAGGCTATAATTCACCCCTCCACTTT.

In DNA, the CDR3 is TGTGCCAGCCGGACTAGCGGGGGGGCGGATGAGCAGTTCTTC. Residues: CASRTSGGADEQFF. The chain combines TRBV18 with TRBJ2-1; 15 bases align to TRBD2. The CDR3 totals 14 residues. In germline, CDR1 is KGHSH, CDR2 LQKENI. Losses at the gene ends were 8 bases for V and 8 bases for J; bases not matched to a gene: 4.

DNA of the CDR3: TGTGCCAGCAGCTTAAGGGGAGGGGCACAGGCCTCTGAAGCTTTCTTT. This translates into CASSLRGGAQASEAFF. The chain joins TRBV7-8 to TRBJ1-1; D might be TRBD1 (5 bases). The CDR3 is 16 amino acids. V was shortened by 2 bases and J by 6 bases, with 19 bases between the two germline ends. Germline values: CDR1 SGHVS, CDR2 FQNEAQ.

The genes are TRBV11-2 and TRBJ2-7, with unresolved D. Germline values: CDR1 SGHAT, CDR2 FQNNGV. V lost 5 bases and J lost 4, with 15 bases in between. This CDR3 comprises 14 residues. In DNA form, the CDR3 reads TGTGCCAGCAGCCGAGATGACAATCGGTACGAGCAGTACTTC. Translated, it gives CASSRDDNRYEQYF.

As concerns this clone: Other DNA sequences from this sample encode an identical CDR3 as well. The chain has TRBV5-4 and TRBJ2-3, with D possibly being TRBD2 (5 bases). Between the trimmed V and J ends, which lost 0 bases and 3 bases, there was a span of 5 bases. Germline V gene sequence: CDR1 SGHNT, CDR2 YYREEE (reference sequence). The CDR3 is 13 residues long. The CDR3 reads CASSLAGTDTQYF. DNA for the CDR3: TGTGCCAGCAGCTTGGCGGGGACAGATACGCAGTATTTT.

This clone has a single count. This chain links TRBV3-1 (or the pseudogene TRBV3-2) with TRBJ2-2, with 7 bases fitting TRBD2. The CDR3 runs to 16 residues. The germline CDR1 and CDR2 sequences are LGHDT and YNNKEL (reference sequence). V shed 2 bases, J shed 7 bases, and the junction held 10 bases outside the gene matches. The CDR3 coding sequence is TGTGCCAGCAGCCAACGGCGGGGCGGGGGTAACGGGGAGCTGTTTTTT. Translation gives CASSQRRGGGNGELFF.

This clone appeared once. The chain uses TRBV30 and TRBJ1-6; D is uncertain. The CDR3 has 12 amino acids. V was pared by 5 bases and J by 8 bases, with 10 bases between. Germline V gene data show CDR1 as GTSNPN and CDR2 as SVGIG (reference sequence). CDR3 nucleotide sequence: TGTGCCTGGGTGAATGGAGATTCACCCCTCCACTTT. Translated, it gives CAWVNGDSPLHF.

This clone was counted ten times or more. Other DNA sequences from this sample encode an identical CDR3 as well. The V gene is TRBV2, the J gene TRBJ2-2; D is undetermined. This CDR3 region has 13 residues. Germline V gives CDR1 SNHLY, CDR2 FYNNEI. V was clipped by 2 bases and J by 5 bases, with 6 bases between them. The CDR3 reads CASSEYRTGELFF. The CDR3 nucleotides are TGTGCCAGCAGTGAATACAGAACCGGGGAGCTGTTTTTT.

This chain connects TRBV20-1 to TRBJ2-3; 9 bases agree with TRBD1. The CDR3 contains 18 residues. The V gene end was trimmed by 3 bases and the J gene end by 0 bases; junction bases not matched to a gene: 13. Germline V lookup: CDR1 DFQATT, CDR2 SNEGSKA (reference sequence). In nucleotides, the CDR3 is TGCAGTGCTAGTCCATTCCCCGGGGACAGGGCGAGCACAGATACGCAGTATTTT. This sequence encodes CSASPFPGDRASTDTQYF.

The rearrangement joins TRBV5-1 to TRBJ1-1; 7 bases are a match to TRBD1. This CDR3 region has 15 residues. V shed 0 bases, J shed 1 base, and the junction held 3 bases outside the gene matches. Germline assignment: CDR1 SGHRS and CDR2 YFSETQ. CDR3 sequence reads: CASSLVEGANTEAFF. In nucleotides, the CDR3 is TGCGCCAGCAGCTTGGTAGAGGGGGCGAACACTGAAGCTTTCTTT.